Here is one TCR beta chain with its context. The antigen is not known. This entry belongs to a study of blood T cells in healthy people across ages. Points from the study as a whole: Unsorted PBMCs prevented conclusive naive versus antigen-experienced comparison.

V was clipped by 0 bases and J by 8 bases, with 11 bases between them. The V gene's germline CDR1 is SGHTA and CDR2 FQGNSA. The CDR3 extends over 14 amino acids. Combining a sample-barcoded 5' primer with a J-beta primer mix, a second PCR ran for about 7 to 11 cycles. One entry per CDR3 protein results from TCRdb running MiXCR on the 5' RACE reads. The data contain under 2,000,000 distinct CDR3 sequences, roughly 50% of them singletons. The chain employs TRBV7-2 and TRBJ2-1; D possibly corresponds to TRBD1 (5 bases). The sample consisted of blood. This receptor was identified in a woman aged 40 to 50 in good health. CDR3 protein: CASSLALQGYEQFF. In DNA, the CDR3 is TGTGCCAGCAGCTTAGCCCTTCAGGGTTATGAGCAGTTCTTC.